This passage covers 8 T cell receptor beta chains from one sample sequenced in a study of OX40 agonist ivuxolimab in advanced cancers. Measured with immunoSEQ multiplex PCR; TCRdb has only the in-frame clones, and not every one. Here the sample spans some 73,000 clones, 65% to 90% being singletons. This sample comprised CD4+ or CD8+ T cells sorted from blood, obtained in a trial of the OX40 agonist ivuxolimab. The receptor source for this set is an adult with an advanced solid tumor such as melanoma, head and neck, liver or kidney cancer.

With regard to this clone: One end of the junction does not line up with germline, which may come from a read error. The genes are TRBV7-7 and TRBJ2-5; 8 bases are shared with TRBD1. CDR3 length: 15 amino acids. Germline V lookup: CDR1 SSHAT, CDR2 FNYEAQ (reference sequence). The CDR3 protein is CASSPDRGIGETQYF. The CDR3 nucleotides read TGTGCTAGCAGCCCTGACAGGGGAATTGGAGAGACCCAGTACTTC.

The chain carries TRBV18 and TRBJ2-3, with 14 bases fitting TRBD2. Germline loops: CDR1 KGHSH, CDR2 LQKENI. There are 18 residues in the CDR3. J gave up 4 bases and V 4 bases, and 10 bases lay outside the gene matches. CDR3 coding DNA: TGTGCCAGCTCACGATCCGGGACTAGCGGGAGATGGGCAGATACGCAGTATTTT. Translating gives CASSRSGTSGRWADTQYF.

This rearrangement joins TRBV19 to TRBJ2-7; D could derive from TRBD1 or TRBD2 (5 bases each). Trimming removed 3 bases at V and 3 bases at J, with 12 bases between. The CDR3 contains 14 residues. Per germline, CDR1 LNHDA and CDR2 SQIVND (reference sequence). The CDR3 is CASSIRGTDYEQYF. CDR3 DNA: TGTGCCAGTAGTATTCGAGGGACGGACTACGAGCAGTACTTC.

The chain carries TRBV27 and TRBJ2-7; 12 nucleotides agree with TRBD2. CDR3 length: 15 amino acids. J gave up 2 bases and V 6 bases, and 5 bases lay outside the gene matches. Germline V lookup: CDR1 MNHEY, CDR2 SMNVEV (reference sequence). For the CDR3, the DNA is TGTGCCAGCAGCCTCGGACTAGCGGGGCCCTACGAGCAGTACTTC. Translation gives CASSLGLAGPYEQYF.

The chain links TRBV6-6 to TRBJ2-3, with a tentative D call TRBD2 (7 bases). This CDR3 contains 14 residues. Trimming left V 2 bases short and J 5 bases short, with 11 bases between. The V gene's germline CDR1 is MNHNY and CDR2 SVGAGI (reference sequence). Written as DNA, the CDR3 is TGTGCCAGCAGTTACAGGGGGGGGGTAGATACGCAGTATTTT. It encodes CASSYRGGVDTQYF.

The V gene is TRBV7-3, the J gene TRBJ2-2, with TRBD1 identical over 7 bases. V was pared by 5 bases and J by 6 bases, with 3 bases of the junction left unmatched. The CDR3 covers 13 residues. CDR1 SGHTA and CDR2 FQGTGA come from the germline V gene. The CDR3 DNA reads TGTGCCAGCAGCGCCCAGGGGGCCGGGGAGCTGTTTTTT. It codes for CASSAQGAGELFF.

The chain couples TRBV5-1 to TRBJ2-5; D perhaps matches TRBD2 (5 bases). Germline-derived CDR1 and CDR2 are SGHRS and YFSETQ. The CDR3 has 13 amino acids. The V and J ends lost 4 bases and 5 bases respectively, with 12 bases between them. The CDR3 spells CASSLGSGETQYF. The CDR3 DNA reads TGCGCCAGCAGCCTGGGCTCGGGGGAGACCCAGTACTTC.

The chain uses TRBV10-3 and TRBJ1-2; 8 nucleotides match TRBD1. V was pared by 2 bases and J by 8 bases, with 7 bases of the junction left unmatched. The CDR3 totals 14 residues. The germline V gene has CDR1 ENHRY and CDR2 SYGVKD. Here the CDR3 DNA reads TGTGCCATCAGTGAGGCAGGGGGCCCATGGGGCTACACCTTC. Translation gives CAISEAGGPWGYTF.